The 28 T cell receptor beta chains below all came from one sample that was sequenced in a study of Ad26.COV2.S vaccination and SARS-CoV-2 variants. Sequencing was performed with immunoSEQ multiplex PCR; in TCRdb, only in-frame clones are kept and a portion is missing. There are hundreds of thousands of clones in the sample; 75% to 95% occur only once, and 12% lies in the top ten. The treatment here: about 20 received Ad26.COV2.S at low or high dose, single or two shots; about 5 received placebo; per-sample allocation not given. Specimen acquisition occurred on day 63 following the initial vaccine or placebo injection. The specimen was peripheral blood, collected in a trial of Ad26.COV2.S vaccine versus placebo. The receptors derive from a person between 18 and 65 years old who received the Ad26.COV2.S COVID-19 vaccine or a placebo.

The rearrangement joins TRBV28 to TRBJ2-7; weak D call: TRBD1 (6 bases). Germline CDR1 MDHEN, CDR2 SYDVKM. Trimming left V 5 bases short and J 2 bases short, with 16 bases between. The CDR3 spans 15 residues. Written as DNA, the CDR3 is TGTGCCAGCAGTCCCTTCCAGGGGTCTGCCTACGAGCAGTACTTC. Its protein is CASSPFQGSAYEQYF.

The chain carries TRBV2 and TRBJ2-5; no reliable D call. CDR1 and CDR2 (germline): SNHLY, FYNNEI. V shed 3 bases and J shed 5 bases, with 10 bases lying between them. This CDR3 region has 13 residues. The CDR3 nucleotides read TGTGCCAGCAGTGATGGGGTCAGGGAGACCCAGTACTTC. This encodes CASSDGVRETQYF.

The CDR3 loop reads CASSILAGDDEQFF. The CDR3 DNA sequence: TGTGCCAGTAGTATTCTAGCGGGAGACGATGAGCAGTTCTTC. The chain combines TRBV19 with TRBJ2-1, with TRBD2 matching 10 bases. J was trimmed by 8 bases and V by 3 bases; bases with no gene match: 4. The CDR3 is 14 residues long. Germline-derived CDR1 and CDR2 are LNHDA and SQIVND (reference sequence).

V gene TRBV6-5 combines with J gene TRBJ2-1; D not resolved. Trimming removed 8 bases from V and 1 base from J, with 9 bases in between. Germline V gene data show CDR1 as MNHEY and CDR2 as SVGAGI. There are 13 residues in the CDR3. The CDR3 DNA reads TGTGCCAGCTGCACAGATTCCTACAATGAGCAGTTCTTC. It translates to CASCTDSYNEQFF.

This rearrangement joins TRBV6-2 or TRBV6-3 to TRBJ2-5, with TRBD2 identical over 9 bases. The CDR3 has 17 amino acids. Germline V gene sequence: CDR1 MNHEY, CDR2 SVGEGT. The V and J ends lost 0 bases and 5 bases, in that order; junction bases with no gene match: 10. The CDR3 spells CASSYSWGLAGRETQYF. The CDR3 coding sequence is TGTGCCAGCAGTTACTCTTGGGGCCTAGCGGGAAGGGAGACCCAGTACTTC.

Only one count was recorded for this clone. This chain uses TRBV10-2 with TRBJ1-5; D is unresolved. The CDR3 totals 15 residues. Trimming pared 3 bases from V and 0 bases from J, leaving 9 bases between. CDR1 WSHSY and CDR2 SAAADI come from the germline V gene. The CDR3 nucleotides are TGCGCCAGCAGTGATCCGCGGTTTAGCAATCAGCCCCAGCATTTT. Its protein product is CASSDPRFSNQPQHF.

V usage is TRBV27 and J usage is TRBJ2-5; 9 bases are a match to TRBD1. In germline, CDR1 is MNHEY, CDR2 SMNVEV (reference sequence). V lost 4 bases and J lost 2; bases outside the gene matches: 8. There are 16 residues in the CDR3. As DNA, the CDR3 is TGTGCCAGCAGTTCCCGGGGGACAGGGATACAAGAGACCCAGTACTTC. Its protein product is CASSSRGTGIQETQYF.

This clone was detected once. The chain is built from TRBV28 and TRBJ1-1, with TRBD1 matching 7 bases. From germline, CDR1 is MDHEN and CDR2 SYDVKM. J gave up 0 bases and V 7 bases, and 5 bases lay outside the gene matches. CDR3 length: 14 residues. The CDR3 DNA is TGTGCCAGCACCTTAGGGGGCATGAACACTGAAGCTTTCTTT. It encodes CASTLGGMNTEAFF.

The J gene is TRBJ2-6, the V gene TRBV7-8; TRBD1 agrees at 8 bases. After removal of 4 bases from V and 0 bases from J, the junction contained 11 bases not matched to a gene. The germline V gene encodes CDR1 SGHVS and CDR2 FQNEAQ. The CDR3 loop spans 19 amino acids. The CDR3 sequence is CASSYLTGALRSGANVLTF. CDR3 nucleotides: TGTGCCAGCAGCTACCTGACAGGGGCTTTACGCTCTGGGGCCAACGTCCTGACTTTC. The full variable domain, in which reference TRBV7-8 and TRBJ2-6 provide the parts outside the CDR3, is GAGVSQSPRYKVAKRGQDVALRCDPISGHVSLFWYQQALGQGPEFLTYFQNEAQLDKSGLPSDRFFAERPEGSVSTLKIQRTQQEDSAVYLCASSYLTGALRSGANVLTFGAGSRLTVL.

This clone was recorded only once. The J gene is TRBJ1-2, the V gene TRBV5-1; no firm D call. V lost 0 bases, J lost 8 bases, and 11 bases lay in between. The germline V gene has CDR1 SGHRS and CDR2 YFSETQ. The CDR3 sequence is 13 residues long. The CDR3 bases are TGCGCCAGCAGCTTGGTGGGATTTAGGGGCTACACCTTC. Translation: CASSLVGFRGYTF.

V gene TRBV7-2 combines with J gene TRBJ2-2; D may be TRBD2 (5 bases). V shed 3 bases and J shed 4 bases, with 12 bases lying between them. This CDR3 is 15 amino acids long. CDR1 SGHTA and CDR2 FQGNSA come from the germline V gene. CDR3 amino acids: CASSFIANPTGELFF. For the CDR3, the DNA is TGTGCCAGCAGCTTTATAGCGAATCCCACCGGGGAGCTGTTTTTT. Together with reference TRBV7-2 and TRBJ2-2, the CDR3 gives the full variable domain: GAGVSQSPSNKVTEKGKDVELRCDPISGHTALYWYRQSLGQGLEFLIYFQGNSAPDKSGLPSDRFSAERTGGSVSTLTIQRTQQEDSAVYLCASSFIANPTGELFFGEGSRLTVL.

The J gene is TRBJ2-7, the V gene TRBV29-1, with 8 bases identical to TRBD1. The CDR3 sequence is 13 residues long. From germline, CDR1 is SQVTM and CDR2 ANQGSEA. With 4 bases clipped from V and 0 bases from J, the junction kept 2 bases outside the gene matches. The DNA for the CDR3 is TGCAGCGTTGGGGGACAGGCCTCCTACGAGCAGTACTTC. Translated, it gives CSVGGQASYEQYF.

This rearrangement joins TRBV7-9 to TRBJ2-5; D call uncertain. The CDR3 loop spans 14 amino acids. In germline, CDR1 is SEHNR, CDR2 FQNEAQ (reference sequence). Trimming removed 1 base from V and 1 base from J, with 7 bases in between. The chain's CDR3 is CASSLGAGQETQYF. CDR3 coding DNA: TGTGCCAGCAGCTTAGGAGCTGGCCAAGAGACCCAGTACTTC.

The rearrangement uses TRBV10-3 and TRBJ2-5, with D hard to call. Trimming removed 2 bases from V and 5 bases from J, with 12 bases in between. This CDR3 is 14 amino acids long. Germline lookup yields CDR1 ENHRY and CDR2 SYGVKD. DNA of the CDR3: TGTGCCATCAGTGAGGTTTTGGGGTGGGAGACCCAGTACTTC. This gives the protein CAISEVLGWETQYF.

The rearrangement links TRBV23-1 to TRBJ2-3; 11 nucleotides align to TRBD2. TRBV23-1 is sorted into the ORF group, with uncertain function. Trimming at V came to 7 bases and at J to 3 bases, leaving 15 bases not matched to a gene. This CDR3 is built from 18 residues. As DNA, the CDR3 is TGCGCCAGCATGGCCAGGGGTAGCGGGAGGGCCCGTACAGATACGCAGTATTTT. Translated, it gives CASMARGSGRARTDTQYF.

V gene TRBV5-8 combines with J gene TRBJ1-1; 7 bases match TRBD1. Looked up from germline, CDR1 is SGHTS and CDR2 is YDEGEE. The CDR3 consists of 15 residues. J lost 5 bases, V lost 4 bases, and 11 bases had no gene match. CDR3 bases: TGTGCCAGCAGCCCGAGGGTCAGGGGGAGGACTGAAGCTTTCTTT. This translates into CASSPRVRGRTEAFF.

The rearrangement links TRBV19 to TRBJ2-7; 12 bases match TRBD2. CDR3 length equals 18 residues. J lost 6 bases, V lost 4 bases, and 16 bases had no gene match. Germline V lookup: CDR1 LNHDA, CDR2 SQIVND (reference sequence). CDR3 bases: TGTGCCAGTAGTACCGGCCTAGCGGGAGGGCCGATCCCCGGCGAGCAGTACTTC. Translation gives CASSTGLAGGPIPGEQYF.

The chain joins TRBV5-8 to TRBJ2-5, with TRBD2 matching 13 bases. The ends lost 5 bases at V and 0 bases at J; junction bases unmatched: 7. The CDR3 length is 17 residues. Germline lookup yields CDR1 SGHTS and CDR2 YDEGEE. CDR3 amino acids: CASRPGLAGAYQETQYF. CDR3 sequence (DNA): TGTGCCAGCAGACCCGGACTAGCGGGAGCTTACCAAGAGACCCAGTACTTC.

This sequence joins TRBV12-3 or TRBV12-4 and TRBJ1-5, with D possibly matching TRBD1 (5 bases). The V end lost 6 bases, the J end lost 8 bases, and 11 bases lay between the germline ends. The CDR3 extends over 12 amino acids. CDR3 in DNA: TGTGCCAGCAGGGGAACAGGAGAGCCCCAGCATTTT. It codes for CASRGTGEPQHF.

The chain carries TRBV29-1 and TRBJ2-2; D unresolved. Trimming left V 0 bases short and J 2 bases short, with 1 base between. The CDR3 loop spans 12 amino acids. Germline loops: CDR1 SQVTM, CDR2 ANQGSEA. The CDR3 loop reads CSVEDNTGELFF. For the CDR3, the DNA is TGCAGCGTTGAAGATAACACCGGGGAGCTGTTTTTT.

The chain employs TRBV18 and TRBJ2-3; D gene uncertain. V lost 2 bases and J lost 4, with 7 bases in between. The V gene's germline CDR1 is KGHSH and CDR2 LQKENI. The CDR3 runs 13 residues. The CDR3: CASSPRAPDTQYF. As DNA, the CDR3 is TGTGCCAGCTCACCAAGAGCGCCAGATACGCAGTATTTT.

The chain couples TRBV5-1 to TRBJ2-1; 9 positions match TRBD2. V trimming: 3 bases; J trimming: 8 bases; junction bases outside the gene matches: 27. In germline, CDR1 is SGHRS, CDR2 YFSETQ. This CDR3 is built from 21 residues. The CDR3, as DNA: TGCGCCAGCAGCTGGAATCAACCAATCCGTGCGGGAGGGCCCCAAACACATGAGCAGTTCTTC. Its translation: CASSWNQPIRAGGPQTHEQFF.

This clone came up once. The sample contains more than one DNA sequence encoding this CDR3. J is TRBJ1-3 and V is TRBV7-2, with D possibly matching TRBD1 (5 bases). V dropped 1 base and J dropped 1 base, with 8 bases sitting between them. This CDR3 has 15 residues. Germline loops: CDR1 SGHTA, CDR2 FQGNSA. Here the CDR3 DNA reads TGTGCCAGCAGCTTAGTTGGGGGGTCTGGAAACACCATATATTTT. The encoded protein is CASSLVGGSGNTIYF.

This chain uses TRBV19 with TRBJ2-7; possibly TRBD2 for D (5 bases). Germline V lookup: CDR1 LNHDA, CDR2 SQIVND (reference sequence). V lost 4 bases and J lost 6, with 25 bases in between. The CDR3 consists of 17 residues. CDR3: CASSTNHHETGIGEQYF. CDR3 nucleotides: TGTGCCAGTAGTACCAACCACCATGAGACCGGGATAGGCGAGCAGTACTTC.

The chain links TRBV6-5 to TRBJ2-7; D gene uncertain. CDR3 length equals 13 residues. Germline V gene lookup returns CDR1 MNHEY and CDR2 SVGAGI. The germline V and J ends were trimmed by 6 bases and 0 bases, with 9 bases remaining between them. CDR3 nucleotide sequence: TGTGCCAGCAGCAACGGGCTCTCCTACGAGCAGTACTTC. This codes for CASSNGLSYEQYF.

The chain joins TRBV19 to TRBJ2-2; D is ambiguous. Trimming removed 1 base from V and 7 bases from J, with 13 bases in between. The CDR3 totals 15 residues. Germline V gives CDR1 LNHDA, CDR2 SQIVND (reference sequence). The CDR3: CASSIAASEVGELFF. The CDR3 DNA follows: TGTGCCAGTAGTATAGCGGCTAGTGAGGTCGGGGAGCTGTTTTTT.

The rearrangement links TRBV4-2 to TRBJ2-1, with 9 nucleotides matching TRBD1. J gave up 8 bases and V 6 bases, and 8 bases lay outside the gene matches. The CDR3 is made up of 14 amino acids. The germline V gene encodes CDR1 LGHNA and CDR2 YNFKEQ. In DNA, the CDR3 is TGTGCCAGCAGATCGGGACAGGGTACCGATGAGCAGTTCTTC. Amino acids: CASRSGQGTDEQFF.

The V gene is TRBV18, the J gene TRBJ2-7, with D possibly TRBD2 on 5 matching bases. Trimming removed 0 bases from V and 9 bases from J, with 15 bases in between. The CDR3 extends over 14 amino acids. Germline V gene data show CDR1 as KGHSH and CDR2 as LQKENI. The CDR3 reads CASSPPPGVSVQYF. The CDR3 DNA sequence: TGTGCCAGCTCACCACCCCCCGGGGTGAGTGTGCAGTACTTC.